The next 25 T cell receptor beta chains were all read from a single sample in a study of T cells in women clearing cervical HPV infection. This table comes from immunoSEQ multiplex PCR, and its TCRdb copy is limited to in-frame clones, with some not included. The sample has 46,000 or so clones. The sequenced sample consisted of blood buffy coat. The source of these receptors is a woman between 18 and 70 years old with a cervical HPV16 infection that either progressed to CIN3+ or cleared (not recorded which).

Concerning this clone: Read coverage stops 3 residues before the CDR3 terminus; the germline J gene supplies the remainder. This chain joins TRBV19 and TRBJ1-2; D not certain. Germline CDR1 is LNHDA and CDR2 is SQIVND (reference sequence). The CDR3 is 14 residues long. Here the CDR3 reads CASSMDGPPGGYTF. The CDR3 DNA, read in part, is TGTGCCAGTAGTATGGACGGGCCCCCGGGGGGC. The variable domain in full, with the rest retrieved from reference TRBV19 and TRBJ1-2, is DGGITQSPKYLFRKEGQNVTLSCEQNLNHDAMYWYRQDPGQGLRLIYYSQIVNDFQKGDIAEGYSVSREKKESFPLTVTSAQKNPTAFYLCASSMDGPPGGYTFGSGTRLTVV.

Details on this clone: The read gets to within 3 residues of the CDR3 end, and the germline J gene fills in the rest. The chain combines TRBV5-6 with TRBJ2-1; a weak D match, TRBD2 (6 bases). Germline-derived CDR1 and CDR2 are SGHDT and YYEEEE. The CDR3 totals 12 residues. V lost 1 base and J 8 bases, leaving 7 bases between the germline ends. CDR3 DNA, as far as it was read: TGTGCCAGCAGCTTGTTAGCGGATGAG. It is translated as CASSLLADE. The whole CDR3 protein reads CASSLLADEQFF.

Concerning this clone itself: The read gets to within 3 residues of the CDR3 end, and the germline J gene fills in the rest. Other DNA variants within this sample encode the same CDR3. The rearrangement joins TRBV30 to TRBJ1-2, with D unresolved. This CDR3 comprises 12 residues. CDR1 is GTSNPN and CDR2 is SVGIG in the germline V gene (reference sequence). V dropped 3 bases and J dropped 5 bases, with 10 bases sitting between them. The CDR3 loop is CAWSVAVYGYTF. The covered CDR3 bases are TGTGCCTGGAGCGTCGCAGTTTATGGC.

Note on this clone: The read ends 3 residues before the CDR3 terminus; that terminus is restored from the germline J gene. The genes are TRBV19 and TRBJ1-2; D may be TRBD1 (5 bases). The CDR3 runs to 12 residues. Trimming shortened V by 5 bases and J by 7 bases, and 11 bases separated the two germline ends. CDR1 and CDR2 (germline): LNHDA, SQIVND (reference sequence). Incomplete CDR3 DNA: TGTGCCAGTAGTCTCCAGGGTCTTGGC. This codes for CASSLQGLG. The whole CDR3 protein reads CASSLQGLGYTF.

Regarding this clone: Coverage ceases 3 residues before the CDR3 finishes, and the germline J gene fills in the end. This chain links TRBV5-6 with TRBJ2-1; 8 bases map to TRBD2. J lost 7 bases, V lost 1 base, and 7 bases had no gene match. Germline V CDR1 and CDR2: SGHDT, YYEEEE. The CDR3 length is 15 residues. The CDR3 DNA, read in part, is TGTGCCAGCAGCTTGCTGACGGGGGGGCCAAATGAG. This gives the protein CASSLLTGGPNE. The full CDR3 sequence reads CASSLLTGGPNEQFF.

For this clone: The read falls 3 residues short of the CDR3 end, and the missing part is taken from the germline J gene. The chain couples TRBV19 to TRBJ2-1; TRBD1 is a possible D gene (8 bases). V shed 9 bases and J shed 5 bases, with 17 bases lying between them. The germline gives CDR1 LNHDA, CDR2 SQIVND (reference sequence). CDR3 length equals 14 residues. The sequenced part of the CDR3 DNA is TGTGCCAGCAACAGGGGGGGAAATGACAATGAG. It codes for CASNRGGNDNE. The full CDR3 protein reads CASNRGGNDNEQFF.

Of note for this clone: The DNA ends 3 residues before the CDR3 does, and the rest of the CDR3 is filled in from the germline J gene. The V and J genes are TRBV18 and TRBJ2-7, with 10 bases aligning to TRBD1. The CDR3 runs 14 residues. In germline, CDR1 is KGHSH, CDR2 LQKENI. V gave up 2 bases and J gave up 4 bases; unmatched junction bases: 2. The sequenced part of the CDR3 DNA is TGTGCCAGCTCACCAGGGACAGGGGAATACGAG. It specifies CASSPGTGEYE. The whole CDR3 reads CASSPGTGEYEQYF.

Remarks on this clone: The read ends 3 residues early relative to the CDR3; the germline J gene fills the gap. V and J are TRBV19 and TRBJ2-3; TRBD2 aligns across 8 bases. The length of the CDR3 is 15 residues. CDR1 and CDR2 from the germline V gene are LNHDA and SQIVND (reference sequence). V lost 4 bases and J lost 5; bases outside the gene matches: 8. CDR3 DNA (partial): TGTGCCAGTAGTACTAGCGGGTATTTGGGAGATACG. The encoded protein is CASSTSGYLGDT. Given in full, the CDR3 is CASSTSGYLGDTQYF.

The CDR3 bases that were read are TGTGCCAGCAGTCAGGGACTAGCGGGAGGATACACCGGGGAG. Its translation: CASSQGLAGGYTGE. The full CDR3 protein reads CASSQGLAGGYTGELFF. The chain links TRBV2 to TRBJ2-2, with TRBD2 matching over 15 bases. The DNA ends 3 residues before the CDR3 does, and the rest of the CDR3 is filled in from the germline J gene. Germline V gene data show CDR1 as SNHLY and CDR2 as FYNNEI. Germline trimming cut 5 bases from V and 3 bases from J; bases unmatched to any gene: 4. This CDR3 spans 17 amino acids. Variable domain in full (rest from reference TRBV2 and TRBJ2-2): EPEVTQTPSHQVTQMGQEVILRCVPISNHLYFYWYRQILGQKVEFLVSFYNNEISEKSEIFDDQFSVERPDGSNFTLKIRSTKLEDSAMYFCASSQGLAGGYTGELFFGEGSRLTVL.

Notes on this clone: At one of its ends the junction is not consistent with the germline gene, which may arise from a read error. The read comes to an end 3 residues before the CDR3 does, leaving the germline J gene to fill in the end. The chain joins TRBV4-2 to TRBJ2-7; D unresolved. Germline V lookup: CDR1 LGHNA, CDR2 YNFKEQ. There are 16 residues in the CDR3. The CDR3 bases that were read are TGTGCCAGCAGCCCTAACTGGGCTCGAGGCTCCAACGAG. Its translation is CASSPNWARGSNE. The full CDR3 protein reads CASSPNWARGSNEQYF.

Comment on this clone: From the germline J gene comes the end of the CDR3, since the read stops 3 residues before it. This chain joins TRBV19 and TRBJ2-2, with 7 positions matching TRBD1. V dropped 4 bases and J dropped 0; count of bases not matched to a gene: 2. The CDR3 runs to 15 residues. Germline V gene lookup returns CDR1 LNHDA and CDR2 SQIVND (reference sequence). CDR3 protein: CASSTGTANTGELFF. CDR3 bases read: TGTGCCAGTAGTACCGGGACAGCGAACACCGGGGAG.

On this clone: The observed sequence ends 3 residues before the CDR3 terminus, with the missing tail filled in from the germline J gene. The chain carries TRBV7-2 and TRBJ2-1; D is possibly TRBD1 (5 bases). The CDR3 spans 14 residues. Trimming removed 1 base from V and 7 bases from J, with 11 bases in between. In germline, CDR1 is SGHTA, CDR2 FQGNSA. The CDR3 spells CASSLGPRVNEQFF. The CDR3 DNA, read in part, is TGTGCCAGCAGCTTAGGGCCCAGGGTGAATGAG.

The CDR3 bases that were read are TGTGCCAGCAGCTTAGGAGGCAGGGCACGTGAAAAA. It specifies CASSLGGRAREK. The entire CDR3 reads CASSLGGRAREKLFF. The chain couples TRBV7-2 to TRBJ1-4; D might be TRBD1 (5 bases). From the germline J gene comes the end of the CDR3, since the read stops 3 residues before it. The CDR3 consists of 15 residues. Trimming shortened V by 1 base and J by 7 bases, and 13 bases separated the two germline ends. CDR1 SGHTA and CDR2 FQGNSA come from the germline V gene. The whole variable domain, filled in from reference TRBV7-2 and TRBJ1-4, reads GAGVSQSPSNKVTEKGKDVELRCDPISGHTALYWYRQSLGQGLEFLIYFQGNSAPDKSGLPSDRFSAERTGGSVSTLTIQRTQQEDSAVYLCASSLGGRAREKLFFGSGTQLSVL.

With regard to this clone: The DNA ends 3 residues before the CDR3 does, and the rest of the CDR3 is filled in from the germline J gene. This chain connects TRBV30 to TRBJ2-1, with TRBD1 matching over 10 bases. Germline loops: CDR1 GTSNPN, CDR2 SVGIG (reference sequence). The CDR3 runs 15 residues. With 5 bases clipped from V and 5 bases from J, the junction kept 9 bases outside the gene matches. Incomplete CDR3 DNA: TGTGCCTGGTCAAGAGGGGGACAGGGGAACAATGAG. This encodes CAWSRGGQGNNE. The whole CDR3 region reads CAWSRGGQGNNEQFF. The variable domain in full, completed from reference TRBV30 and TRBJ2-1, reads SQTIHQWPATLVQPVGSPLSLECTVEGTSNPNLYWYRQAAGRGLQLLFYSVGIGQISSEVPQNLSASRPQDRQFILSSKKLLLSDSGFYLCAWSRGGQGNNEQFFGPGTRLTVL.

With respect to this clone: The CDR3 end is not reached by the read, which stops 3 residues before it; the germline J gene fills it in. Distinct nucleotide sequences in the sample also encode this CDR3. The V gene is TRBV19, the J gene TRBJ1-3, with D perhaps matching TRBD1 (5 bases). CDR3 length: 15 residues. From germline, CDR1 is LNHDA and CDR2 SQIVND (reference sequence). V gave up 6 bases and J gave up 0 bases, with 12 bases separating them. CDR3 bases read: TGTGCCAGTAGCGGGGACTCCAGCTCTGGAAACACC. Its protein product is CASSGDSSSGNT. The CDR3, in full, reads CASSGDSSSGNTIYF. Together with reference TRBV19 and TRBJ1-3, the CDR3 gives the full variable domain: DGGITQSPKYLFRKEGQNVTLSCEQNLNHDAMYWYRQDPGQGLRLIYYSQIVNDFQKGDIAEGYSVSREKKESFPLTVTSAQKNPTAFYLCASSGDSSSGNTIYFGEGSWLTVV.

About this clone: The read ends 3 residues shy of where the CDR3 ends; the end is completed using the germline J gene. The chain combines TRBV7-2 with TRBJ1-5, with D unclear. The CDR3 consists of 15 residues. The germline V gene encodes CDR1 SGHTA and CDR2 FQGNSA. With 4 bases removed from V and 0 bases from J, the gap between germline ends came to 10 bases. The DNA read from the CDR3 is TGTGCCAGCAGCTCTGAGCATTATAGCAATCAGCCC. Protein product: CASSSEHYSNQP. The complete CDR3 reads CASSSEHYSNQPQHF.

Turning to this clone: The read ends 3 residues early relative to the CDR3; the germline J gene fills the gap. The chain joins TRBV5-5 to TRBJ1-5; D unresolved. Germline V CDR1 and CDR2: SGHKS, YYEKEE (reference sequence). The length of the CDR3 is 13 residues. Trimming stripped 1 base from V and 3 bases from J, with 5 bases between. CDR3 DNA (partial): TGTGCCAGCAGCTTGCTTATCAATCAGCCC. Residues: CASSLLINQP. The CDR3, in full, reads CASSLLINQPQHF. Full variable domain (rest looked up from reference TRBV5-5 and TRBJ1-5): DAGVTQSPTHLIKTRGQQVTLRCSPISGHKSVSWYQQVLGQGPQFIFQYYEKEERGRGNFPDRFSARQFPNYSSELNVNALLLGDSALYLCASSLLINQPQHFGDGTRLSIL.

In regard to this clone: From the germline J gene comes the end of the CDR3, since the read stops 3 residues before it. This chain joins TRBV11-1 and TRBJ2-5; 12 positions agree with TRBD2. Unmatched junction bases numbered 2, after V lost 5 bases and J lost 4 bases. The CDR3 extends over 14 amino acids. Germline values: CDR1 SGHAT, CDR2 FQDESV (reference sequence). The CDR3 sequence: CASSGGLAGETQYF. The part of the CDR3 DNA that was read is TGTGCCAGCAGCGGGGGACTAGCGGGAGAGACC.

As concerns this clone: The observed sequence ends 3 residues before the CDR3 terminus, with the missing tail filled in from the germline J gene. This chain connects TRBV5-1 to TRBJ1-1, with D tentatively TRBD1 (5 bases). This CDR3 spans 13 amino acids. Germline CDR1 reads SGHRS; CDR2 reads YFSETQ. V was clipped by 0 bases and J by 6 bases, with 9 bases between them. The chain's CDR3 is CASSLVAGAEAFF. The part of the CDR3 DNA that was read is TGCGCCAGCAGCTTGGTGGCGGGGGCTGAA.

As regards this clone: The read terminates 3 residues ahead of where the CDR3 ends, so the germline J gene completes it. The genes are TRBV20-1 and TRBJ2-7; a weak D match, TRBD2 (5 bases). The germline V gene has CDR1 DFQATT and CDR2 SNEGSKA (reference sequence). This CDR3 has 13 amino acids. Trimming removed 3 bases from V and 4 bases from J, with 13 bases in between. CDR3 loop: CSASSSRSYEQYF. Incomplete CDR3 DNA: TGCAGTGCTAGTTCTAGCAGGTCGTACGAG.

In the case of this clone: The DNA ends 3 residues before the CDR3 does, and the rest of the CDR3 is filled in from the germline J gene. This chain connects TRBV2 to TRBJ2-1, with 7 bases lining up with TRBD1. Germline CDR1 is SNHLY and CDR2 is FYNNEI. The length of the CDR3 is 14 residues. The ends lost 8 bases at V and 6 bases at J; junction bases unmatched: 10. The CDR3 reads CASDIGQAGNEQFF. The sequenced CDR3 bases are TGTGCCAGCGACATAGGACAGGCCGGCAATGAG.

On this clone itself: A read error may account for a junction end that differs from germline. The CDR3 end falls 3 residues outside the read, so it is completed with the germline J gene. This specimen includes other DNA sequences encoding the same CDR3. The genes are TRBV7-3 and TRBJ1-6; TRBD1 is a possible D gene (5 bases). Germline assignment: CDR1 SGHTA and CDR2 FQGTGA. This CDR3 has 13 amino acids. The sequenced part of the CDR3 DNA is TGTGCCAGCGGAGAGGGGTTTAATTCGCCC. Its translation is CASGEGFNSP. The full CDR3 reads CASGEGFNSPLHF.

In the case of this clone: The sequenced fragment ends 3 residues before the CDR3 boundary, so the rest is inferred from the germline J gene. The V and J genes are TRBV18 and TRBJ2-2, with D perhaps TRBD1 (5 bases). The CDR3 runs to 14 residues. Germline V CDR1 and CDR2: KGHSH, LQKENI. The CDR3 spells CASSVTVGNEKLFF. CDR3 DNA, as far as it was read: TGTGCCAGCTCAGTGACAGTCGGTAATGAAAAG.

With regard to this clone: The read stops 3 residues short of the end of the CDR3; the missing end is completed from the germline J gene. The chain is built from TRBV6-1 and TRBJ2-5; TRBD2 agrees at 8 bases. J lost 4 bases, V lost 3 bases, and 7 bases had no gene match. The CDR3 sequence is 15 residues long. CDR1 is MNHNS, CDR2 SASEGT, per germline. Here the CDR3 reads CASSDFGGVGETQYF. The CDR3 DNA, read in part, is TGTGCCAGCAGTGACTTCGGGGGGGTGGGAGAGACC.

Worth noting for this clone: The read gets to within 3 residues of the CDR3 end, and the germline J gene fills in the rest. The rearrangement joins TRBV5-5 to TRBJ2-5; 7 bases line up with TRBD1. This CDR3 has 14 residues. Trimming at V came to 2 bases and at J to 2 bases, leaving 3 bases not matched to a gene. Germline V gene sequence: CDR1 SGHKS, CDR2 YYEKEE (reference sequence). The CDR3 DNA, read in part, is TGTGCCAGCAGCTTCTCGGGACAGCAAGAGACC. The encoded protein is CASSFSGQQET. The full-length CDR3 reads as CASSFSGQQETQYF.